These 12 T cell receptor beta chains share one sample of origin, sequenced in a study of T cells in narcolepsy. TCRdb's table, derived via immunoSEQ multiplex PCR, lists solely in-frame clones and lacks some. The sample has around 28,000 clones, around 80% seen once. The sequencing sample was made of CD45RA- memory CD4+ T cells from PBMCs. The origin of the receptors is a human donor with narcolepsy.

The chain recombines TRBV19 with TRBJ1-1; 8 bases agree with TRBD1. Germline CDR1 reads LNHDA; CDR2 reads SQIVND (reference sequence). With 5 bases clipped from V and 6 bases from J, the junction kept 14 bases outside the gene matches. This CDR3 has 16 residues. CDR3 in amino acids: CASSQGGRGRSAEAFF. Here the CDR3 DNA reads TGTGCCAGTAGTCAAGGGGGCAGGGGGCGGTCTGCTGAAGCTTTCTTT.

V and J are TRBV19 and TRBJ2-7; D ambiguous. Germline-derived CDR1 and CDR2 are LNHDA and SQIVND (reference sequence). This CDR3 region has 14 residues. V lost 4 bases and J 1 base, leaving 11 bases between the germline ends. DNA for the CDR3: TGTGCCAGTAGTAAAACTCGTCCATCCTACGAGCAGTACTTC. It translates to CASSKTRPSYEQYF.

This chain uses TRBV5-1 with TRBJ1-1, with a weak D call TRBD1 (6 bases). This CDR3 is 14 amino acids long. V lost 4 bases and J 1 base, leaving 11 bases between the germline ends. Germline loops: CDR1 SGHRS, CDR2 YFSETQ. In DNA, the CDR3 is TGCGCCAGCAGCCTGGGAGGGGGGAACACTGAAGCTTTCTTT. Its protein product is CASSLGGGNTEAFF.

The V and J genes are TRBV11-2 and TRBJ2-7, with 8 bases that match TRBD1. Germline CDR1 is SGHAT and CDR2 is FQNNGV. V lost 6 bases, J lost 7 bases, and 20 bases stayed unmatched. The CDR3 runs to 17 residues. This chain's CDR3 is CASSRKNRDRRPEEQYF. The CDR3 nucleotides read TGTGCCAGCAGTCGAAAAAACCGGGACAGGCGACCTGAAGAGCAGTACTTC.

The chain carries TRBV19 and TRBJ1-2; D unresolved. The CDR3 runs 12 residues. Germline V CDR1 and CDR2: LNHDA, SQIVND (reference sequence). Trimming shortened V by 4 bases and J by 8 bases, and 11 bases separated the two germline ends. CDR3 in DNA: TGTGCCAGTAGTAGAGGATTGGGCGGCTACACCTTC. Its protein product is CASSRGLGGYTF.

This CDR3 is CASSDLVAGGGETQYF. The CDR3 bases are TGTGCCAGCAGTGACTTAGTAGCGGGAGGGGGAGAGACCCAGTACTTC. The chain uses TRBV2 and TRBJ2-5; 11 bases fit TRBD2. Germline V gene sequence: CDR1 SNHLY, CDR2 FYNNEI. With 3 bases clipped from V and 4 bases from J, the junction kept 7 bases outside the gene matches. The CDR3 has 16 residues.

CDR3 coding DNA: TGTGCCAGCAGTCCCCCGACAGGACTAGTGATCGGGGAGCTGTTTTTT. This sequence encodes CASSPPTGLVIGELFF. The chain uses TRBV27 and TRBJ2-2; a possible D gene is TRBD2 (7 bases). The V gene's germline CDR1 is MNHEY and CDR2 SMNVEV (reference sequence). The V end was cut by 5 bases, the J end by 7 bases, with 20 bases between. This CDR3 spans 16 amino acids.

The chain employs TRBV6-5 and TRBJ2-3; 12 positions match TRBD2. Trimming removed 10 bases from V and 5 bases from J; junction bases left unmatched: 4. The CDR3 runs to 13 residues. The V gene's germline CDR1 is MNHEY and CDR2 SVGAGI. The CDR3, as DNA: TGTGCCACCGTGACTAGCGGGGGAGATACGCAGTATTTT. Amino acid sequence: CATVTSGGDTQYF.

The chain combines TRBV7-8 with TRBJ2-1, with a possible D match to TRBD2 (6 bases). V gave up 1 base and J gave up 4 bases, with 8 bases separating them. CDR3 length: 14 residues. CDR1 and CDR2 from the germline V gene are SGHVS and FQNEAQ. The CDR3 loop reads CASSLVAVYNEQFF. CDR3 nucleotide sequence: TGTGCCAGCAGCTTAGTAGCGGTTTACAATGAGCAGTTCTTC.

The CDR3 DNA is TGCAGTGTAGCGGGCACAGATACGCAGTATTTT. It specifies CSVAGTDTQYF. The genes are TRBV20-1 and TRBJ2-3, with D perhaps TRBD2 (6 bases). The length of the CDR3 is 11 residues. Per the germline V gene, CDR1 is DFQATT and CDR2 is SNEGSKA (reference sequence). Trimming stripped 7 bases from V and 1 base from J, with 6 bases between.

This rearrangement joins TRBV6-5 to TRBJ2-4; D gene uncertain. The germline V gene encodes CDR1 MNHEY and CDR2 SVGAGI. This CDR3 has 15 amino acids. The V end was cut by 6 bases, the J end by 0 bases, with 12 bases between. The CDR3 nucleotides read TGTGCCAGCAGCCCCACTGGTTTAGCCAAAAACATTCAGTACTTC. The encoded protein is CASSPTGLAKNIQYF.

This chain joins TRBV11-3 and TRBJ2-1; D unclear. Trimming took 1 base from V and 4 from J, leaving 5 bases between them. CDR1 and CDR2 (germline): SGHNT, YENEEA. The CDR3 runs to 13 residues. CDR3: CASSLGGYNEQFF. DNA for the CDR3: TGTGCCAGCAGCTTAGGTGGATACAATGAGCAGTTCTTC.